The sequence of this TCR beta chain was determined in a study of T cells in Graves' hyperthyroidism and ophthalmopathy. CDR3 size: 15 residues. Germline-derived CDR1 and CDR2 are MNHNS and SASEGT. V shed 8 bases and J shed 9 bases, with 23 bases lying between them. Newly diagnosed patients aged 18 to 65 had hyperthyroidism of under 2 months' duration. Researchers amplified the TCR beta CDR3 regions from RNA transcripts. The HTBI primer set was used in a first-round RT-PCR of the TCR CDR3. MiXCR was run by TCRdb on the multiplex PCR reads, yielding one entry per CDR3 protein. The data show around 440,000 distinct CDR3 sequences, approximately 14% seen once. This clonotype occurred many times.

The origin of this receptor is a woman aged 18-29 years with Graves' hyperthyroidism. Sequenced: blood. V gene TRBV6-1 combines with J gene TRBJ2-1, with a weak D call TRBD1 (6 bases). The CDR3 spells CASLLGRGGFGEQFF. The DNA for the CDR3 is TGTGCCAGCCTGCTGGGGAGAGGGGGTTTCGGTGAGCAGTTCTTC.